The clone carrying this T cell receptor (beta chain) was counted between two and nine times. The data derive from a study of blood T cell repertoires in COVID-19. The CDR3 has 12 amino acids. The V and J ends lost 2 bases and 3 bases respectively, with 6 bases between them. CDR1 is SGHRS and CDR2 is YFSETQ in the germline V gene. Produced via immunoSEQ multiplex PCR; TCRdb's table is partial and in-frame only. Among under 200,000 clones, more than 65% were seen once, and the ten largest hold 9.5% to 12%. The sequencing input was PBMCs or T cells enriched from blood (not recorded which). This clonotype originated in a man aged 45 to 65 who had recovered from COVID-19. The rearrangement links TRBV5-1 to TRBJ2-7; D gene unclear. The CDR3 bases are TGCGCCAGCAGCTTTAACGGCTACGAGCAGTACTTC. This translates into CASSFNGYEQYF. Complete variable domain (other parts from reference TRBV5-1 and TRBJ2-7): KAGVTQTPRYLIKTRGQQVTLSCSPISGHRSVSWYQQTPGQGLQFLFEYFSETQRNKGNFPGRFSGRQFSNSRSEMNVSTLELGDSALYLCASSFNGYEQYFGPGTRLTVT.